Given below is one T cell receptor (beta chain) in context. Sequencing was performed with immunoSEQ multiplex PCR; in TCRdb, only in-frame clones are kept and a portion is missing. The data hold some 200,000 clones, with 80% to 90% observed a single time. This sample stems from a study of blood T cell repertoires in COVID-19. CDR1 MNHEY and CDR2 SVGAGI come from the germline V gene. V was trimmed by 2 bases and J by 3 bases, leaving 7 bases between them. The CDR3 consists of 13 residues. The sequence came from a woman in her forties with COVID-19, enrolled during active disease. V usage is TRBV6-5 and J usage is TRBJ1-2; D gene uncertain. The sequenced material came from peripheral blood. This CDR3 is CASSYGPYYGYTF. CDR3 nucleotides: TGTGCCAGCAGTTACGGGCCCTACTATGGCTACACCTTC.